Shown below are 7 T cell receptor beta chains from a single sample sequenced in a study of blood T cell repertoires in COVID-19. Data came from immunoSEQ multiplex PCR; TCRdb stores just in-frame clones and leaves some out. The sample carries approximately 330,000 clones, roughly 90% recorded once. The sample consisted of PBMCs or T cells enriched from blood (not recorded which). The receptors shown here come from a woman aged 25 to 39 who had recovered from COVID-19.

The chain is built from TRBV7-9 and TRBJ2-3, with 9 nucleotides matching TRBD2. J was trimmed by 1 base and V by 8 bases; bases with no gene match: 7. Germline CDR1 and CDR2: SEHNR and FQNEAQ (reference sequence). The CDR3 has 15 amino acids. CDR3 sequence: CASDPSSGGTDTQYF. CDR3 in DNA: TGTGCCAGCGACCCTTCTAGCGGGGGCACAGATACGCAGTATTTT.

The CDR3 is CASSSQGVDQPQHF. CDR3 sequence (DNA): TGTGCCAGCAGCTCACAGGGAGTTGATCAGCCCCAGCATTTT. The gene calls are TRBV7-2 and TRBJ1-5; perhaps TRBD1 as D (6 bases). Germline assignment: CDR1 SGHTA and CDR2 FQGNSA. The germline V and J ends were trimmed by 4 bases and 5 bases, with 12 bases remaining between them. The CDR3 extends over 14 amino acids.

This clone occurred once. The V and J genes are TRBV6-2 or TRBV6-3 and TRBJ1-1, with D perhaps matching TRBD1 (6 bases). CDR3 length: 18 amino acids. V dropped 4 bases and J dropped 1 base, with 22 bases sitting between them. From germline, CDR1 is MNHEY and CDR2 SVGEGT. CDR3 bases: TGTGCCAGCAGTTTCCTAACGACAGGAGCTCCTAAGAACACTGAAGCTTTCTTT. This sequence encodes CASSFLTTGAPKNTEAFF.

This chain uses TRBV18 with TRBJ1-3; no definite D call. Germline V lookup: CDR1 KGHSH, CDR2 LQKENI. Deletions cut 3 bases from V and 4 bases from J, with 16 bases between. The CDR3 consists of 16 residues. In DNA form, the CDR3 reads TGTGCCAGCTCACCCCTGGAGAGACCAATCGGAAACACCATATATTTT. It specifies CASSPLERPIGNTIYF.

The chain has TRBV27 and TRBJ2-1, with a weak D call TRBD2 (6 bases). CDR1 is MNHEY and CDR2 is SMNVEV in the germline V gene (reference sequence). The CDR3 contains 15 residues. Trimming left V 6 bases short and J 2 bases short, with 14 bases between. CDR3 coding DNA: TGTGCCAGCAGCTTCGGCGGGGTCACCTACAATGAGCAGTTCTTC. Its protein is CASSFGGVTYNEQFF.

V and J are TRBV11-2 and TRBJ1-1, with D possibly matching TRBD1 (6 bases). The V end was cut by 5 bases, the J end by 1 base, with 14 bases between. The germline V gene encodes CDR1 SGHAT and CDR2 FQNNGV. The CDR3 loop spans 15 amino acids. CDR3: CASSGRTGQNTEAFF. In nucleotides, the CDR3 is TGTGCCAGCAGCGGGCGGACGGGACAGAACACTGAAGCTTTCTTT.

This clone was counted a few times. V usage is TRBV5-1 and J usage is TRBJ1-2; a weak D match, TRBD1 (5 bases). With 4 bases removed from V and 3 bases from J, the gap between germline ends came to 16 bases. The CDR3 runs 15 residues. Per the germline V gene, CDR1 is SGHRS and CDR2 is YFSETQ. CDR3 in amino acids: CASSHRGEVDYGYTF. The DNA of the CDR3 is TGCGCCAGCAGCCACCGAGGGGAGGTTGACTATGGCTACACCTTC.